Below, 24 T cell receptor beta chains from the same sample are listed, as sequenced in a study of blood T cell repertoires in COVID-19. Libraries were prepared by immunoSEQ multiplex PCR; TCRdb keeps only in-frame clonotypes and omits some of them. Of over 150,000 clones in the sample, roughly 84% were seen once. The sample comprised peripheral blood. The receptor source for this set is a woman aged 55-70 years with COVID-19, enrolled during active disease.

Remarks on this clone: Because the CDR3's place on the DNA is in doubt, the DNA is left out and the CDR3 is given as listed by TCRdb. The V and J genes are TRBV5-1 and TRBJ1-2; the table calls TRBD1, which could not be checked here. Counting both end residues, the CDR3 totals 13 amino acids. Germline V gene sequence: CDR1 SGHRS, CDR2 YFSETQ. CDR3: CASSSGQGDGYTF.

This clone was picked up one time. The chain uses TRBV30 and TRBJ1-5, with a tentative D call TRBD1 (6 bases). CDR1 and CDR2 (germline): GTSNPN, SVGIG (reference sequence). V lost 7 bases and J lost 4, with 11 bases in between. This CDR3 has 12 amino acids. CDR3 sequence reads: CASSTGNQPQHF. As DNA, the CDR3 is TGTGCCTCCTCGACAGGAAATCAGCCCCAGCATTTT.

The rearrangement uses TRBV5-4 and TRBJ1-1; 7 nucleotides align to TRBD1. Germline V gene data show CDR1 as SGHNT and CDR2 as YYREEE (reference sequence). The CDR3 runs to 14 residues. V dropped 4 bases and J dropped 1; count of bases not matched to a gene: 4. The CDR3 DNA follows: TGTGCCAGCAGCCCGACAGGGCAGAACACTGAAGCTTTCTTT. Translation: CASSPTGQNTEAFF.

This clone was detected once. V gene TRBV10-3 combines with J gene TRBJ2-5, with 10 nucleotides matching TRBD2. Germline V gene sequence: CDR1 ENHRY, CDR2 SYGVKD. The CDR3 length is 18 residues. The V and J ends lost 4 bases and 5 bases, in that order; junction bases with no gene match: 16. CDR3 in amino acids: CAISGGSGRARVLETQYF. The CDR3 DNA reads TGTGCCATCAGTGGCGGGAGCGGGAGGGCCCGGGTTTTGGAGACCCAGTACTTC.

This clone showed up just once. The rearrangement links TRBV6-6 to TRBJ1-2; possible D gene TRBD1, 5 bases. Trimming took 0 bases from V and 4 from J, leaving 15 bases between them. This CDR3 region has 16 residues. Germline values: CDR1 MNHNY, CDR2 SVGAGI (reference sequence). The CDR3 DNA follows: TGTGCCAGCAGTTACTCGCACCTCGGAACAGGCTATGGCTACACCTTC. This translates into CASSYSHLGTGYGYTF.

The CDR3 DNA reads as TGTGCCAGCGACCTAGGGGGTCGGAACACTGAAGCTTTCTTT. Protein sequence: CASDLGGRNTEAFF. The genes are TRBV19 and TRBJ1-1; possibly TRBD1 for D (6 bases). The germline V gene encodes CDR1 LNHDA and CDR2 SQIVND (reference sequence). V gave up 9 bases and J gave up 1 base, with 15 bases separating them. This CDR3 spans 14 amino acids.

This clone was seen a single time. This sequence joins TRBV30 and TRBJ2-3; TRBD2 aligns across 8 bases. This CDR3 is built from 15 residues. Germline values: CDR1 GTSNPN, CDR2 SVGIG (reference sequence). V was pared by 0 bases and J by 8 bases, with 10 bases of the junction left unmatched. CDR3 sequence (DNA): TGTGCCTGGAGTGTACTGGCGGGGGGTTCTGGTACGCAGTATTTT. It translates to CAWSVLAGGSGTQYF.

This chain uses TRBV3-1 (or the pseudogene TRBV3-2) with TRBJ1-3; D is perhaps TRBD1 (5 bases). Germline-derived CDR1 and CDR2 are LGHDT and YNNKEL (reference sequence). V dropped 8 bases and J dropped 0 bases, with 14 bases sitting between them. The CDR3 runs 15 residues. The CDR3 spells CASGGEVTSGNTIYF. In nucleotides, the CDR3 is TGTGCCAGCGGGGGGGAGGTCACCTCTGGAAACACCATATATTTT.

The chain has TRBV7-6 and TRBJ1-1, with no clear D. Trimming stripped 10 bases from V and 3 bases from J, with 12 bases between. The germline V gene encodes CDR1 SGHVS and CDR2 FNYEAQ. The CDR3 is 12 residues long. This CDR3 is CATLRGDTEAFF. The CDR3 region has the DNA TGTGCCACTTTACGGGGTGACACTGAAGCTTTCTTT.

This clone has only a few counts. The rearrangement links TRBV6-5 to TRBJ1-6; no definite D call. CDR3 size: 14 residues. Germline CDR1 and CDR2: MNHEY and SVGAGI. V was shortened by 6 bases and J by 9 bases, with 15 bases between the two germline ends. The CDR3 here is CASRTNAVGSPLHF. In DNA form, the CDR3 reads TGTGCCAGCAGGACGAACGCGGTGGGTTCACCCCTCCACTTT.

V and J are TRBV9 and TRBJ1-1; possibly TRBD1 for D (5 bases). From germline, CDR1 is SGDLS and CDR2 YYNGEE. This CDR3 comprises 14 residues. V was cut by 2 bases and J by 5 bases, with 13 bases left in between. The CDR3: CASSVMQGGTEAFF. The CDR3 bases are TGTGCCAGCAGCGTTATGCAGGGAGGGACTGAAGCTTTCTTT.

CDR3 sequence (DNA): TGTGCCAGCAGCTTAGGACGGGCGGGAGAGCGGACCCAGTACTTC. Residues: CASSLGRAGERTQYF. The chain employs TRBV7-9 and TRBJ2-5, with 7 bases fitting TRBD2. The germline CDR1 and CDR2 sequences are SEHNR and FQNEAQ (reference sequence). Losses at the gene ends were 1 base for V and 7 bases for J; bases not matched to a gene: 9. CDR3 length: 15 amino acids.

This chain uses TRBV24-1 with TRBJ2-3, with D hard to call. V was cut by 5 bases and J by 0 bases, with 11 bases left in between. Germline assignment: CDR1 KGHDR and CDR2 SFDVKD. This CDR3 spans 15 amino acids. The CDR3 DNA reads TGTGCCACCAGTGGGCAGGCCCTAAGCACAGATACGCAGTATTTT. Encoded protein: CATSGQALSTDTQYF.

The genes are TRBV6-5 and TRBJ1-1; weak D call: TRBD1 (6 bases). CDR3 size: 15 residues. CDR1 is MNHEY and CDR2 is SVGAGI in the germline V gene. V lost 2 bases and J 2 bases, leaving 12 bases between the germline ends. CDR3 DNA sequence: TGTGCCAGCAGTTACATGCGGGGGCTTAACACTGAAGCTTTCTTT. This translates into CASSYMRGLNTEAFF.

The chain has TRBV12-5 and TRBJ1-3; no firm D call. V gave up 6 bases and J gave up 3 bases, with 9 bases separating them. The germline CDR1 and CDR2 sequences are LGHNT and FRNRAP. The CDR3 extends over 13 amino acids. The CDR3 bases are TGTGCTAGTGGGCGCGGGGATGGAAACACCATATATTTT. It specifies CASGRGDGNTIYF.

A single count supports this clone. This CDR3 is CASSLGLAVGDYEQYF. CDR3 nucleotide sequence: TGTGCCAGCAGCTTGGGGCTAGCGGTTGGTGACTACGAGCAGTACTTC. The chain couples TRBV7-2 to TRBJ2-7; TRBD2 aligns across 7 bases. V lost 3 bases and J lost 3; bases outside the gene matches: 11. The CDR3 runs to 16 residues. Germline V gene sequence: CDR1 SGHTA, CDR2 FQGNSA.

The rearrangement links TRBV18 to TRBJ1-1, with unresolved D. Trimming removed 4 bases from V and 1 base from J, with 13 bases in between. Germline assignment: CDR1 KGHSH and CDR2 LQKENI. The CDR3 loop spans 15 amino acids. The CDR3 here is CASSLRTDSNTEAFF. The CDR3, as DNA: TGTGCCAGCTCACTTCGGACGGACTCGAACACTGAAGCTTTCTTT.

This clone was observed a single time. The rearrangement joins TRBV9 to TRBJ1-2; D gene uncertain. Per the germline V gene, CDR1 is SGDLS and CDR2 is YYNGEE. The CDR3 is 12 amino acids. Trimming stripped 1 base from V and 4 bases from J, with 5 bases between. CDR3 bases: TGTGCCAGCAGCGTACGTCCCTATGGCTACACCTTC. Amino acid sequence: CASSVRPYGYTF.

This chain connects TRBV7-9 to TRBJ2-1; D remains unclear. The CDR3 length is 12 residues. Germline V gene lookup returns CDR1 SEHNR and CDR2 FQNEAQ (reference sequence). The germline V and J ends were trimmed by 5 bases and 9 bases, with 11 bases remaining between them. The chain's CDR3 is CASSPQIREQFF. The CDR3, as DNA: TGTGCCAGCAGCCCGCAGATTCGTGAGCAGTTCTTC. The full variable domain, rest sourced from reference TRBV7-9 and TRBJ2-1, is DTGVSQNPRHKITKRGQNVTFRCDPISEHNRLYWYRQTLGQGPEFLTYFQNEAQLEKSRLLSDRFSAERPKGSFSTLEIQRTEQGDSAMYLCASSPQIREQFFGPGTRLTVL.

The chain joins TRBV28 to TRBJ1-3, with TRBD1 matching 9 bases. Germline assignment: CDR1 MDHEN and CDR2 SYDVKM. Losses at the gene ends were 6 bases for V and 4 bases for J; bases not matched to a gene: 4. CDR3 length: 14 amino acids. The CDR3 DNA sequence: TGTGCCAGCAGCACCGGGACAGGGGGAAACACCATATATTTT. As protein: CASSTGTGGNTIYF.

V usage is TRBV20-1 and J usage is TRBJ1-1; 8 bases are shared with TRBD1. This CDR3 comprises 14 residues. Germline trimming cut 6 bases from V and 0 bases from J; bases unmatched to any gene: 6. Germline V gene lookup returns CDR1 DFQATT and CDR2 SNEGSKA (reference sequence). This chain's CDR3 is CSASQGALNTEAFF. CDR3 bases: TGCAGTGCCAGTCAGGGGGCTTTGAACACTGAAGCTTTCTTT.

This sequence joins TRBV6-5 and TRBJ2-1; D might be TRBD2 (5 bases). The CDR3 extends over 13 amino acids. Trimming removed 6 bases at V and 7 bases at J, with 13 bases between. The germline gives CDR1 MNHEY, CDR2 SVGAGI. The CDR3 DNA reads TGTGCCAGCAGATCGGTTGGGAGTAATGAGCAGTTCTTC. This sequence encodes CASRSVGSNEQFF.

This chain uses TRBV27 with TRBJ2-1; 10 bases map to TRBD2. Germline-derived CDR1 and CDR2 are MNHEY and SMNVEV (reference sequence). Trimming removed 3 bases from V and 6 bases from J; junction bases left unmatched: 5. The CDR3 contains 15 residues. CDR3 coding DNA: TGTGCCAGCAGTTTCCTAGCGGGAGCCGGCAATGAGCAGTTCTTC. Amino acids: CASSFLAGAGNEQFF.

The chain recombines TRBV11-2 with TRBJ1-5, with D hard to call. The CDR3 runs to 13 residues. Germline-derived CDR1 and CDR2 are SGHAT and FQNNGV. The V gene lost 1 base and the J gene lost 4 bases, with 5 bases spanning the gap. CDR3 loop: CASSLVENQPQHF. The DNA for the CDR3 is TGTGCCAGCAGCTTAGTAGAGAATCAGCCCCAGCATTTT.